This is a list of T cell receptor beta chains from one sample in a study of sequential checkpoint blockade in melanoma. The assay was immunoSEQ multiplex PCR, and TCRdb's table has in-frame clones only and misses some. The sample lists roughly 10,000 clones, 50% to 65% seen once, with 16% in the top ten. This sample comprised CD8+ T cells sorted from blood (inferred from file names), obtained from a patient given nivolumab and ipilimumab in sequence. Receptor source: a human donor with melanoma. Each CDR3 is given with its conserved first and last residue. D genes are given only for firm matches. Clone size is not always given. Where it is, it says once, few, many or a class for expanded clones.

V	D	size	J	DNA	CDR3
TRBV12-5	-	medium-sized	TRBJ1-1	TGTGCTAGTGGCCCCGAAGGACTGATGAACACTGAAGCTTTCTTT	CASGPEGLMNTEAFF
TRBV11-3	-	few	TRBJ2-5	TGTGCCAGCAGCTCTAGAGGACAGGAGACCCAGTACTTC	CASSSRGQETQYF
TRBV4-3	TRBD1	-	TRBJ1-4	TGCGCCAGCAGCCAAGATTCTGTGACAGGGTATGAAAAACTGTTTTTT	CASSQDSVTGYEKLFF
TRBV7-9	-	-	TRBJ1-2	TGTGCCAGCAGCTTAGGTGGCAGTACCTATGGCTACACCTTC	CASSLGGSTYGYTF
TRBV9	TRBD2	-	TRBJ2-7	TGTGCCAGCAGCGTAGCTCCGGGAGGGCGGTACGAGCAGTACTTC	CASSVAPGGRYEQYF
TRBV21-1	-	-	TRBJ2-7	TGTGCCAGCAGCAAAGTGCGGTCCAGTCAATACGAGCAGTACTTC	CASSKVRSSQYEQYF
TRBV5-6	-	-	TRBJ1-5	TGTGCCAGCGGTATCTTAGGCAATCAGCCCCAGCATTTT	CASGILGNQPQHF
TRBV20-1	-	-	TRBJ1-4	TGCAGTGCTAGTCGTGAAAAACTGTTTTTT	CSASREKLFF
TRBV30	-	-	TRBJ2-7	TGTGCCTGGAGTGTAACAATGACCTACGAGCAGTACTTC	CAWSVTMTYEQYF
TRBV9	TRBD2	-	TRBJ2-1	TGTGCCAGCAGCGTGGGCGGGAGTGCGACCTACAATGAGCAGTTCTTC	CASSVGGSATYNEQFF
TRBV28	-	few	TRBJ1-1	TGTGCCAGCAGTTTATGGGGAGGTTACACTGAAGCTTTCTTT	CASSLWGGYTEAFF
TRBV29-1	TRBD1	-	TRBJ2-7	TGCAGCGTCATAGACAGGGGCGAGCAGTACTTC	CSVIDRGEQYF
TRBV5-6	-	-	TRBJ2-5	TGTGCCAGCAGCCGGGAGACAGGGTTGGGAGAGACCCAGTACTTC	CASSRETGLGETQYF
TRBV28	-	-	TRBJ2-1	TGTGCCAGCACGGGACCAGGGGAATTAAACTACAATGAGCAGTTCTTC	CASTGPGELNYNEQFF
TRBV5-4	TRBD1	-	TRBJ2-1	TGTGCCAGCAGCCTAGAGGGACAGGGGTTGCCCTCGGGGTTCTTC	CASSLEGQGLPSGFF
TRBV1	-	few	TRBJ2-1	TGCACCAGCAGCCAACTTTCACTAGCGGGAGGACGTGAGCAGTTCTTC	CTSSQLSLAGGREQFF
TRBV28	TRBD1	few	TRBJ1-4	TGTGCCAGCAGTTTACGACAGGGGGTTTATGAAAAACTGTTTTTT	CASSLRQGVYEKLFF
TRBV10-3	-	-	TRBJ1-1	TGTGCCATCAGGAACAGGGATACGGGTGAAGCTTTCTTT	CAIRNRDTGEAFF
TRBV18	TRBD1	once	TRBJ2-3	TGTGCCAGCTCACCACGGGACAGGGGGCCTGAAACGCAGTATTTT	CASSPRDRGPETQYF
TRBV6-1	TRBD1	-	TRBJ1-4	TGTGCCAGCAGCGAAATGGAGGGACAGGAATCAACTAATGAAAAACTGTTTTTT	CASSEMEGQESTNEKLFF